These T cell receptor beta chains were read from a single sample in a study of type 1 regulatory T cells. In TCRdb, the reads were re-called with MiXCR into one record per CDR3 protein. Among roughly 71,000 distinct CDR3 sequences, around 63% were seen once, and the ten largest hold 7.6%. Antigens for these TCRs are unknown. Sequenced sample: cultured T cells, either the whole culture or a sorted T cell fraction (not recorded which). These receptors were collected from a human donor in good health. The CDR3 runs from the conserved cysteine through the conserved F or W. D genes are given only for firm matches. A row's size may be missing; if present it is once, few, many or a size class.

V gene	D gene	J gene	clone size	CDR3 DNA	CDR3 protein
TRBV11-2	TRBD2	TRBJ2-2	-	TGTGCCAGCAGCGTGCAACTAGCGATGGGCACCGGGGAGCTGTTTTTT	CASSVQLAMGTGELFF
TRBV19	-	TRBJ1-1	-	TGTGTCAGTAGTCCCCGTTTGCCGAACACTGAAGCTTTCTTT	CVSSPRLPNTEAFF
TRBV29-1	TRBD1	TRBJ2-5	-	TGCAGCGTCCACGGGACAGGGGGTGGGACCCAGTACTTC	CSVHGTGGGTQYF
TRBV19	-	TRBJ2-5	-	TGTGCCAGTAAGCAACAGTGGGAAGAGACCCAGTACTTC	CASKQQWEETQYF
TRBV20-1	-	TRBJ1-6	-	TGCAGTGCTAGAGTAGGGGTTTCCTATAATTCACCCCTCCACTTT	CSARVGVSYNSPLHF
TRBV7-2	-	TRBJ2-3	-	TGTGCCAGCAGCTTAGCGCCCCAGCTCACAGATACGCAGTATTTT	CASSLAPQLTDTQYF
TRBV4-1	-	TRBJ2-1	-	TGCGCCAGCAGCCAAGTCGGGTCGTCGGGCTACAATGAGCAGTTCTTC	CASSQVGSSGYNEQFF
TRBV10-3	-	TRBJ2-1	-	TGTGCCATCAGTGAGCGGCAGAACAATGAGCAGTTCTTC	CAISERQNNEQFF
TRBV7-2	TRBD2	TRBJ2-7	-	TGTGCCAGCAGCTCGACCGGGACTAGCGGGCAGTACTTC	CASSSTGTSGQYF
TRBV5-1	-	TRBJ2-2	few	TGCGCCAGCAGCTTAGCGTCCACAGGGACCGGGGAGCTGTTTTTT	CASSLASTGTGELFF
TRBV20-1	-	TRBJ2-2	-	TGCAGTGCTAGAGATGAGCGGGAGCTGTTTTTT	CSARDERELFF
TRBV25-1	-	TRBJ2-7	medium-sized	TGTGCCAGCAGCCAAGTAGATTCCCCCGGCTACTCCTACGAGCAGTACTTC	CASSQVDSPGYSYEQYF
TRBV15	-	TRBJ2-2	-	TGTGCCACCAGCAGAGGCGCCGGACAGAACACCGGGGAGCTGTTTTTT	CATSRGAGQNTGELFF
TRBV7-3	TRBD2	TRBJ2-1	-	TGTGCCAGCAGCCAGAGCGGGGCCTCCTACAATGAGCAGTTCTTC	CASSQSGASYNEQFF
TRBV11-2	-	TRBJ2-3	few	TGTGCCAGCAGCTTAGAGGAGTTGGATACGCAGTATTTT	CASSLEELDTQYF
TRBV2	TRBD1	TRBJ2-7	few	TGTGCCAGCAGCGACCGGGACAGGGGGATTTACGAGCAGTACTTC	CASSDRDRGIYEQYF
TRBV2	-	TRBJ2-6	few	TGTGCCAGCCACAGGGAAGGGGGCTCTGGGGCCAACGTCCTGACTTTC	CASHREGGSGANVLTF
TRBV7-6	-	TRBJ1-5	-	TGTGCCAGCAGCCTAGCGGGGGATCAGCCCCAGCATTTT	CASSLAGDQPQHF
TRBV24-1	-	TRBJ2-2	few	TGTGCCACCAGTGCCCCGGGGGAGCTGTTTTTT	CATSAPGELFF
TRBV5-5	-	TRBJ2-3	-	TGTGCCAGCAGCCGGGTGGGGGGCTGGACAGATACGCAGTATTTT	CASSRVGGWTDTQYF
TRBV27	-	TRBJ2-2	-	TGTGCCACCTCGGACTCGCCCGGGAGTTACACCGGGGAGCTGTTTTTT	CATSDSPGSYTGELFF
TRBV12-3/TRBV12-4	-	TRBJ1-5	few	TGTGCCAGCAGTTTGGGGACGGCTGGCGATCAGCCCCAGCATTTT	CASSLGTAGDQPQHF
TRBV7-9	TRBD2	TRBJ2-5	-	TGTGCCAGCAGCCCTCCGGCGGGAGAGGGGGAGACCCAGTACTTC	CASSPPAGEGETQYF
TRBV4-1	TRBD2	TRBJ2-3	-	TGCGCCAGCAGCCAAGGTTCGGCTAGCGGAGTAAGCACAGATACGCAGTATTTT	CASSQGSASGVSTDTQYF
TRBV10-2	-	TRBJ2-7	-	TGCGCCAGCAGTGATTCAGGTGGGCTAGCCTACGAGCAGTACTTC	CASSDSGGLAYEQYF
TRBV6-5	-	TRBJ2-7	-	TGTGCCAGCAGTTCTCCGGGAGTCTCCGCCTACGAGCAGTACTTC	CASSSPGVSAYEQYF
TRBV13	TRBD2	TRBJ2-3	-	TGTGCCAGCAGCTCGGGGACTAGCGGGAGAGGAGGGTATTTGGATACGCAGTATTTT	CASSSGTSGRGGYLDTQYF
TRBV18	-	TRBJ1-1	-	TGTGCCAGCTCACCCGACAGACCGAACACTGAAGCTTTCTTT	CASSPDRPNTEAFF
TRBV6-5	-	TRBJ2-7	few	TGTGCCAGCAGTGTGGGGATCCCCTACGAGCAGTACTTC	CASSVGIPYEQYF
TRBV28	-	TRBJ1-1	-	TGTGCCAGCAGTCCCAACATGAACACTGAAGCTTTCTTT	CASSPNMNTEAFF
TRBV12-3/TRBV12-4	TRBD2	TRBJ2-1	once	TGTGCCAGCAGTTTACGGGGACTAGCGGGACGTGAGCAGTTCTTC	CASSLRGLAGREQFF
TRBV20-1	-	TRBJ1-1	few	TGCAGTGTCATATCCAAGGGAGGGAGAACTGAAGCTTTCTTT	CSVISKGGRTEAFF
TRBV10-3	TRBD1	TRBJ1-2	-	TGTGCCATCAGTGAGGCACAGGGGGCAGGTGGCTACACCTTC	CAISEAQGAGGYTF
TRBV3-1	-	TRBJ2-7	-	TGTGCCAGCAGCCAAGCTCGCACTTCTGCCTACGAGCAGTACTTC	CASSQARTSAYEQYF
TRBV27	-	TRBJ2-7	few	TGTGCCAGCAGGGACGGGAGTCCGTACTACGAGCAGTACTTC	CASRDGSPYYEQYF
TRBV20-1	-	TRBJ2-3	-	TGCAGTGCTAGAGACCCGACCAAAGATACGCAGTATTTT	CSARDPTKDTQYF
TRBV19	-	TRBJ2-1	-	TGTGCCAGTAAAATGGGGGGTGAGCAGTTCTTC	CASKMGGEQFF
TRBV27	TRBD2	TRBJ2-1	-	TGTGCCAGCAGTTCCCAATCTAGCGGGGGCTACAATGAGCAGTTCTTC	CASSSQSSGGYNEQFF